Listed below are T cell receptor beta chains from one sample, sequenced in a study of OX40 agonist ivuxolimab in advanced cancers. TCRdb's table, derived via immunoSEQ multiplex PCR, lists solely in-frame clones and lacks some. The data show fewer than 30,000 clones, with over 75% seen just once and 48% held by the top ten. Sequences were derived from CD4+ or CD8+ T cells sorted from blood, sampled in a trial of the OX40 agonist ivuxolimab. These receptors all come from an adult with an advanced solid tumor such as melanoma, head and neck, liver or kidney cancer. Both conserved end residues are part of each CDR3. The D gene is left open where the match is weak. The size of a clone is reported for some rows only, either as once, few or many, or as a class for expanded clones.

d_gene: -
j_gene: TRBJ2-1
abundance: -
v_gene: TRBV10-3
CDR3aa: CAISESGDEQFF
CDR3nt: TGTGCCATCAGTGAGTCGGGCGATGAGCAGTTCTTC

d_gene: -
j_gene: TRBJ2-7
abundance: -
v_gene: TRBV28
CDR3aa: CATSYPVGSYEQYF
CDR3nt: TGTGCCACCAGCTACCCGGTCGGGTCCTACGAGCAGTACTTC

d_gene: -
j_gene: TRBJ1-1
abundance: -
v_gene: TRBV19
CDR3aa: CASSIDRGTEAFF
CDR3nt: TGTGCCAGTAGTATAGATCGCGGCACTGAAGCTTTCTTT

d_gene: -
j_gene: TRBJ2-7
abundance: -
v_gene: TRBV2
CDR3aa: CASRGNSYEQYF
CDR3nt: TGTGCCAGCAGGGGGAACTCCTACGAGCAGTACTTC

d_gene: TRBD2
j_gene: TRBJ2-7
abundance: -
v_gene: TRBV27
CDR3aa: CASSYAGGPWEQYF
CDR3nt: TGTGCCAGCAGTTACGCGGGGGGGCCGTGGGAGCAGTACTTC

d_gene: -
j_gene: TRBJ2-5
abundance: -
v_gene: TRBV4-3
CDR3aa: CASSQDSTLLGAQYF
CDR3nt: TGCGCCAGCAGCCAAGACTCTACACTCCTCGGGGCCCAGTACTTC

d_gene: TRBD2
j_gene: TRBJ2-3
abundance: -
v_gene: TRBV9
CDR3aa: CASSESGGARDTQYF
CDR3nt: TGTGCCAGCAGCGAGTCCGGGGGGGCAAGAGATACGCAGTATTTT

d_gene: -
j_gene: TRBJ1-1
abundance: -
v_gene: TRBV5-6
CDR3aa: CASSREYNTEAFF
CDR3nt: TGTGCCAGCAGCAGAGAATACAACACTGAAGCTTTCTTT

d_gene: TRBD1
j_gene: TRBJ2-1
abundance: -
v_gene: TRBV4-3
CDR3aa: CASSQEVHRGSSYNEQFF
CDR3nt: TGCGCCAGCAGCCAGGAGGTTCACAGGGGGAGCTCCTACAATGAGCAGTTCTTC

d_gene: -
j_gene: TRBJ2-1
abundance: -
v_gene: TRBV28
CDR3aa: CASSSTSNEQFF
CDR3nt: TGTGCCAGCAGTTCTACTAGCAATGAGCAGTTCTTC

d_gene: -
j_gene: TRBJ1-1
abundance: once
v_gene: TRBV19
CDR3aa: CASSMGGATEAFF
CDR3nt: TGTGCCAGTAGTATGGGGGGGGCCACTGAAGCTTTCTTT

d_gene: -
j_gene: TRBJ2-3
abundance: -
v_gene: TRBV7-3
CDR3aa: CASSLSGFTDTQYF
CDR3nt: TGTGCCAGCAGCTTAAGTGGCTTCACAGATACGCAGTATTTT

d_gene: -
j_gene: TRBJ2-3
abundance: -
v_gene: TRBV7-9
CDR3aa: CASSSPLRGAPMDTQYF
CDR3nt: TGTGCCAGCAGCTCACCGCTCCGGGGGGCCCCTATGGATACGCAGTATTTT

d_gene: TRBD2
j_gene: TRBJ2-1
abundance: -
v_gene: TRBV9
CDR3aa: CASSGGTSGGAGFF
CDR3nt: TGTGCCAGCAGCGGCGGGACTAGCGGGGGGGCAGGGTTCTTC

d_gene: -
j_gene: TRBJ2-7
abundance: -
v_gene: TRBV9
CDR3aa: CASSASSGTLEQYF
CDR3nt: TGTGCCAGCAGCGCATCATCCGGGACTCTGGAGCAGTACTTC

d_gene: TRBD1
j_gene: TRBJ1-2
abundance: once
v_gene: TRBV7-2
CDR3aa: CASSLARTGHGYTF
CDR3nt: TGTGCCAGCAGCTTAGCTAGGACAGGGCATGGCTACACCTTC

d_gene: TRBD1
j_gene: TRBJ2-1
abundance: -
v_gene: TRBV9
CDR3aa: CASSGRDRGQENEQFF
CDR3nt: TGTGCCAGCAGCGGTAGGGACAGGGGGCAGGAGAATGAGCAGTTCTTC

d_gene: TRBD1
j_gene: TRBJ2-7
abundance: -
v_gene: TRBV7-9
CDR3aa: CASSQGQGASYF
CDR3nt: TGTGCCAGCAGCCAGGGACAGGGGGCTTCATACTTC

d_gene: -
j_gene: TRBJ2-3
abundance: -
v_gene: TRBV9
CDR3aa: CASSTGLTSTDTQYF
CDR3nt: TGTGCCAGCAGCACCGGACTAACTAGCACAGATACGCAGTATTTT

d_gene: -
j_gene: TRBJ2-2
abundance: -
v_gene: TRBV6-5
CDR3aa: CASSYTRLTGELFF
CDR3nt: TGTGCCAGCAGTTACACTAGGTTGACCGGGGAGCTGTTTTTT

d_gene: -
j_gene: TRBJ2-5
abundance: -
v_gene: TRBV7-9
CDR3aa: CASSLVGDNPRHF
CDR3nt: TGTGCCAGCAGCTTAGTGGGGGACAACCCGCGGCACTTC

d_gene: TRBD1
j_gene: TRBJ2-7
abundance: -
v_gene: TRBV14
CDR3aa: CASSPWGTGGYEQYF
CDR3nt: TGTGCCAGCAGCCCCTGGGGGACAGGGGGCTACGAGCAGTACTTC

d_gene: TRBD1
j_gene: TRBJ1-1
abundance: -
v_gene: TRBV10-2
CDR3aa: CASRDRGVIEAFF
CDR3nt: TGCGCCAGCAGGGACAGGGGGGTGATTGAAGCTTTCTTT

d_gene: TRBD2
j_gene: TRBJ2-1
abundance: -
v_gene: TRBV11-1
CDR3aa: CASSLVRGLAAYEQFF
CDR3nt: TGTGCCAGCAGCTTAGTACGGGGACTAGCGGCCTATGAGCAGTTCTTC

d_gene: TRBD2
j_gene: TRBJ2-7
abundance: -
v_gene: TRBV27
CDR3aa: CASSRGGASYEQYF
CDR3nt: TGTGCCAGCAGTCGGGGGGGGGCATCCTACGAGCAGTACTTC

d_gene: -
j_gene: TRBJ1-1
abundance: once
v_gene: TRBV9
CDR3aa: CASSHGGNTEAFF
CDR3nt: TGTGCCAGCAGTCATGGGGGGAACACTGAAGCTTTCTTT

d_gene: -
j_gene: TRBJ2-1
abundance: -
v_gene: TRBV6-5
CDR3aa: CASSYGETYNEQFF
CDR3nt: TGTGCCAGCAGTTACGGGGAAACCTACAATGAGCAGTTCTTC

d_gene: -
j_gene: TRBJ1-2
abundance: -
v_gene: TRBV13
CDR3aa: CASTDSGARFPTNYGYTF
CDR3nt: TGTGCCAGCACCGATTCAGGGGCCCGCTTTCCTACTAACTATGGCTACACCTTC